These 21 T cell receptor beta chains originate from one sample sequenced in a study of early stage breast cancer tumors. Generated by immunoSEQ multiplex PCR, the TCRdb table keeps only in-frame clones and is missing some. The sample shows around 53,000 clones, 90% to 95% of them seen only once. The sequenced sample consisted of blood. Source of these receptors: a person aged 65-85 years with breast cancer.

The rearrangement uses TRBV30 and TRBJ2-1; weak D call: TRBD2 (5 bases). Trimming removed 7 bases from V and 0 bases from J, with 13 bases in between. Germline lookup yields CDR1 GTSNPN and CDR2 SVGIG (reference sequence). CDR3 length: 14 amino acids. Here the CDR3 reads CAYKRSSSYNEQFF. Written as DNA, the CDR3 is TGTGCCTACAAGCGGTCCAGCTCCTACAATGAGCAGTTCTTC. Together with reference TRBV30 and TRBJ2-1, the CDR3 gives the full variable domain: SQTIHQWPATLVQPVGSPLSLECTVEGTSNPNLYWYRQAAGRGLQLLFYSVGIGQISSEVPQNLSASRPQDRQFILSSKKLLLSDSGFYLCAYKRSSSYNEQFFGPGTRLTVL.

The chain employs TRBV4-2 and TRBJ1-3; 7 bases are a match to TRBD1. From germline, CDR1 is LGHNA and CDR2 YNFKEQ. V was pared by 1 base and J by 0 bases, with 9 bases of the junction left unmatched. CDR3 length: 18 amino acids. DNA for the CDR3: TGTGCCAGCAGCCAAGGCCAGTGGACAGGAACCTCTGGAAACACCATATATTTT. Translation: CASSQGQWTGTSGNTIYF.

This clone was detected only a few times. The chain joins TRBV13 to TRBJ1-6; 8 bases align to TRBD1. The CDR3 spans 14 residues. V was clipped by 5 bases and J by 8 bases; unmatched bases: 5. The germline V gene encodes CDR1 PRHDT and CDR2 FYEKMQ (reference sequence). The CDR3 sequence is CASSITGGDSPLHF. The DNA for the CDR3 is TGTGCCAGCAGCATCACAGGGGGAGATTCACCCCTCCACTTT.

The chain recombines TRBV15 with TRBJ2-5, with 7 bases that match TRBD1. V was clipped by 6 bases and J by 4 bases; unmatched bases: 5. In germline, CDR1 is LNHNV, CDR2 YYDKDF (reference sequence). This CDR3 spans 13 amino acids. The CDR3 nucleotides are TGTGCCACCAGTATACAGGGGCCAGAGACCCAGTACTTC. Translating gives CATSIQGPETQYF.

The chain is built from TRBV7-9 and TRBJ2-2, with TRBD2 identical over 7 bases. V was clipped by 7 bases and J by 0 bases; unmatched bases: 8. From germline, CDR1 is SEHNR and CDR2 FQNEAQ (reference sequence). The CDR3 spans 16 residues. The CDR3 DNA is TGTGCCAGCACCCCTCTAGCGGAGACGAACACCGGGGAGCTGTTTTTT. Encoded protein: CASTPLAETNTGELFF. Variable domain in full (rest from reference TRBV7-9 and TRBJ2-2): DTGVSQNPRHKITKRGQNVTFRCDPISEHNRLYWYRQTLGQGPEFLTYFQNEAQLEKSRLLSDRFSAERPKGSFSTLEIQRTEQGDSAMYLCASTPLAETNTGELFFGEGSRLTVL.

The rearrangement joins TRBV19 to TRBJ1-6, with D uncertain. V lost 3 bases and J 6 bases, leaving 6 bases between the germline ends. The germline V gene has CDR1 LNHDA and CDR2 SQIVND (reference sequence). CDR3 length: 13 amino acids. CDR3 sequence reads: CASSMSLNSPLHF. The CDR3 DNA is TGTGCCAGTAGTATGAGTCTTAATTCACCCCTCCACTTT.

This rearrangement joins TRBV5-6 to TRBJ2-1, with 9 nucleotides matching TRBD1. Germline V gives CDR1 SGHDT, CDR2 YYEEEE. This CDR3 contains 17 residues. The trim removed 3 bases at V and 5 bases at J, leaving 12 bases unmatched. CDR3 amino acids: CASSSGTGSLRHNEQFF. In nucleotides, the CDR3 is TGTGCCAGCAGCTCAGGGACAGGGAGCCTCCGGCACAATGAGCAGTTCTTC.

V gene TRBV7-6 combines with J gene TRBJ1-2; 8 nucleotides match TRBD1. V dropped 5 bases and J dropped 7; count of bases not matched to a gene: 9. The CDR3 runs to 14 residues. CDR1 is SGHVS, CDR2 FNYEAQ, per germline. The CDR3 DNA sequence: TGTGCCAGCAGCCCCTGGCAGGGGGCCGGTGGCTACACCTTC. It is translated as CASSPWQGAGGYTF.

As regards this clone: One end of the junction varies from germline; a read error may be responsible. The V call is TRBV30, the J call TRBJ1-2; D ambiguous. The CDR3 runs to 13 residues. CDR1 and CDR2 (germline): GTSNPN, SVGIG (reference sequence). CDR3 sequence reads: CAWSPRQAAASSF. DNA of the CDR3: TGTGCCTGGAGTCCACGACAAGCTGCCGCCTCCTCCTTC.

In this sample, this clone turned up once. The chain employs TRBV5-1 and TRBJ2-3, with 15 nucleotides matching TRBD2. The CDR3 covers 18 residues. Trimming took 2 bases from V and 1 from J; bases not matched to a gene: 5. CDR1 SGHRS and CDR2 YFSETQ come from the germline V gene. The DNA for the CDR3 is TGCGCCAGCAGCTTAGGACTAGCGGGGGGGCCAGGCACAGATACGCAGTATTTT. Encoded protein: CASSLGLAGGPGTDTQYF.

V is TRBV19 and J is TRBJ1-4, with D hard to call. CDR3 length: 14 residues. Trimming cost V 4 bases and J 4 bases, with 10 bases left between them. Germline-derived CDR1 and CDR2 are LNHDA and SQIVND (reference sequence). The CDR3 DNA follows: TGTGCCAGTAGTACCAGGTTCTATAATGAAAAACTGTTTTTT. Encoded protein: CASSTRFYNEKLFF.

V is TRBV6-6 and J is TRBJ1-5; D uncertain. CDR1 and CDR2 (germline): MNHNY, SVGAGI (reference sequence). V lost 7 bases and J lost 6, with 13 bases in between. There are 13 residues in the CDR3. The CDR3 is CASNADGIQPQHF. CDR3 nucleotides: TGTGCCAGCAACGCCGACGGGATTCAGCCCCAGCATTTT.

This chain links TRBV28 with TRBJ2-3, with 13 positions matching TRBD2. This CDR3 region has 19 residues. Trimming cost V 8 bases and J 0 bases; bases outside gene matches: 14. CDR1 is MDHEN, CDR2 SYDVKM, per germline. The chain's CDR3 is CASPARGLAGALSTDTQYF. In DNA, the CDR3 is TGTGCCAGCCCCGCGAGAGGACTAGCGGGGGCCCTCAGCACAGATACGCAGTATTTT.

The chain links TRBV7-9 to TRBJ2-1, with TRBD1 matching over 9 bases. V trimming: 10 bases; J trimming: 8 bases; junction bases outside the gene matches: 9. This CDR3 has 13 amino acids. CDR1 and CDR2 (germline): SEHNR, FQNEAQ (reference sequence). CDR3 amino acids: CATTTGGWDEQFF. The CDR3 nucleotides read TGTGCCACTACGACAGGGGGATGGGATGAGCAGTTCTTC.

This chain links TRBV7-3 with TRBJ2-2; maybe TRBD1 (6 bases). Germline CDR1 and CDR2: SGHTA and FQGTGA. Trimming took 5 bases from V and 5 from J, leaving 15 bases between them. The CDR3 totals 15 residues. The CDR3 loop is CASSPQGLKTGELFF. CDR3 nucleotide sequence: TGTGCCAGCAGCCCTCAGGGGTTGAAGACCGGGGAGCTGTTTTTT.

The chain combines TRBV4-1 with TRBJ2-7; tentatively, D is TRBD1 (6 bases). Trimming removed 8 bases from V and 5 bases from J, with 16 bases in between. This CDR3 contains 13 residues. Germline V CDR1 and CDR2: MGHRA, YSYEKL. The CDR3 is CASGTLSGDEQYF. The CDR3, as DNA: TGCGCCAGCGGGACCCTATCAGGGGACGAGCAGTACTTC.

V usage is TRBV5-8 and J usage is TRBJ1-1; D is possibly TRBD1 (5 bases). Trimming took off 6 bases at V and 3 bases at J, with 18 bases between the two ends. This CDR3 region has 15 residues. Per the germline V gene, CDR1 is SGHTS and CDR2 is YDEGEE. The CDR3, as DNA: TGTGCCAGCATCCCCATGGAGGGGTCAGACACTGAAGCTTTCTTT. Residues: CASIPMEGSDTEAFF.

J is TRBJ2-7 and V is TRBV27; 7 nucleotides align to TRBD2. This CDR3 is built from 13 residues. The germline V gene has CDR1 MNHEY and CDR2 SMNVEV (reference sequence). Trimming took 6 bases from V and 2 from J; bases not matched to a gene: 4. The CDR3 region is CASRASGTYEQYF. In nucleotides, the CDR3 is TGTGCCAGCAGAGCTAGCGGTACCTACGAGCAGTACTTC.

In its sample, this clone was seen a few times. The V and J genes are TRBV5-5 and TRBJ1-1, with a weak D call TRBD1 (6 bases). The CDR3 extends over 13 amino acids. V lost 3 bases and J 2 bases, leaving 8 bases between the germline ends. Germline CDR1 is SGHKS and CDR2 is YYEKEE (reference sequence). The DNA for the CDR3 is TGTGCCAGCAGCTCACAGGGAAACACTGAAGCTTTCTTT. Amino acid sequence: CASSSQGNTEAFF.

V is TRBV5-1 and J is TRBJ1-1; D is undetermined. From germline, CDR1 is SGHRS and CDR2 YFSETQ. Trimming shortened V by 0 bases and J by 4 bases, and 10 bases separated the two germline ends. The CDR3 extends over 14 amino acids. CDR3 coding DNA: TGCGCCAGCAGCTTGGAGGTGTCGGGCACTGAAGCTTTCTTT. Residues: CASSLEVSGTEAFF.

The chain employs TRBV11-2 and TRBJ1-2; TRBD1 aligns across 9 bases. This CDR3 contains 15 residues. J gave up 6 bases and V 4 bases, and 9 bases lay outside the gene matches. CDR1 SGHAT and CDR2 FQNNGV come from the germline V gene. The CDR3, as DNA: TGTGCCAGCAGCTCGTCGGGACAGGGCTTAAATGGCTACACCTTC. It is translated as CASSSSGQGLNGYTF. Filled out from reference TRBV11-2 and TRBJ1-2, the complete variable domain reads EAGVAQSPRYKIIEKRQSVAFWCNPISGHATLYWYQQILGQGPKLLIQFQNNGVVDDSQLPKDRFSAERLKGVDSTLKIQPAKLEDSAVYLCASSSSGQGLNGYTFGSGTRLTVV.